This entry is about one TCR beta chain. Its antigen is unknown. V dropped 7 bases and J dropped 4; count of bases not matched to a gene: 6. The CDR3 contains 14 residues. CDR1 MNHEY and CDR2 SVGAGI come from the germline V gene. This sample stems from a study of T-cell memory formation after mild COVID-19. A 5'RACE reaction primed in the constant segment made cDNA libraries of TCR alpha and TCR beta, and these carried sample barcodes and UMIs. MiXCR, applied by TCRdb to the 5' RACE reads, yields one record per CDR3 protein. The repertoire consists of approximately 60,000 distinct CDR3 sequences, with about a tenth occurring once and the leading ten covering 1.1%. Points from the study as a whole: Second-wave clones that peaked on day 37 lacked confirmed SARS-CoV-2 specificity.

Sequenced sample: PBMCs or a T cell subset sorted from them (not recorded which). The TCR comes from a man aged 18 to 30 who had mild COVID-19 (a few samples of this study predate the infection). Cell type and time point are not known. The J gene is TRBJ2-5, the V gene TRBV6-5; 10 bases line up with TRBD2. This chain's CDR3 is CASTSGGRLETQYF. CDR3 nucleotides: TGTGCCAGCACTAGCGGGGGCCGATTAGAGACCCAGTACTTC.